This TCR beta chain derives from a study of OX40 agonist ivuxolimab in advanced cancers. About the full investigation: Ivuxolimab was an agonistic, fully human IgG2 monoclonal antibody directed against OX40 (CD134), a costimulatory receptor. Intravenous ivuxolimab was administered to patients every 2 weeks at six dose levels: 0.01, 0.1, 0.3, 1.5, 3 and 10 mg/kg. Patients were allowed to have had prior anti-PD-1, anti-PD-L1 or anti-CTLA-4 therapy, and 30% to 50% of the dose-escalation patients had previously received checkpoint inhibitors. In the dose-escalation cohort, more than 75% of patients were male, and the mean age was approximately 64 years, with a range of 23 to 79. The paper reports the monotherapy dose-escalation portion (N = 52 patients) of the phase I ivuxolimab trial. Partial responses were achieved by three dose-escalation patients, of whom one had hepatocellular carcinoma and two had cutaneous melanoma. Of the approximately 50 dose-escalation patients, hepatocellular carcinoma was present in some 19, melanoma in roughly 15, renal cell carcinoma in 9 and head and neck cancer in 9. The purpose of peripheral TCRbeta sequencing was to test whether ivuxolimab changed TCR sequence diversity and led to clonal T-cell expansion. The paper as a whole reports these results and caveats: At doses from 0.1 to 3.0 mg/kg, clonal expansion was seen in both CD4+ and CD8+ blood T cells between baseline and week 6. In partial responders in the 0.1-3.0 mg/kg groups, normalized peripheral clonal expansion was found to be among the lowest, especially among CD8+ T cells. Antigen specificity was not determined for the clonally expanded peripheral T cells. Low levels of normalized T-cell clonal expansion were also seen in some nonresponding patients. On average, CD8+ T cells showed more expanded clones than CD4+ T cells after ivuxolimab.

Patients with autoimmune disease history or receiving systemic immunosuppression were excluded from the trial. In every dose cohort, peripheral blood was drawn for TCR sequencing at baseline, cycle 4 day 1, and cycle 7 day 1. Samples were obtained from an open-label, multicenter, first-in-human phase I dose-escalation trial of ivuxolimab. The trial enrolled adults with locally advanced or metastatic head and neck squamous cell, hepatocellular, melanoma or renal cell carcinoma. Before TCR sequencing, CD4+ T cells and CD8+ T cells were sorted from peripheral blood as separate populations. From the germline V gene, CDR1 is KGHSH and CDR2 is LQKENI. Measured from the cysteine to the phenylalanine, the CDR3 is 14 residues long. Of all the DNA, just the CDR3 is kept, 42 bases in frame from base 1. The germline ends are 9 bases apart after V is trimmed by 3 bases and J by 6 bases. Concerning this clone: The antigen it binds to is not known. Base qualities are missing; no much larger clone stands one base away.

To sequence the TCRbeta CDR3 region, genomic DNA was isolated from the sorted cells. The immunoSEQ Assay was used to sequence the TCRbeta CDR3 regions. TCRdb limited this immuneACCESS table to in-frame rearrangements with V and J called. A share of clones is missing; checked studies link under half to unresolved V genes, and the rest is unexplained. In all, the sample holds roughly 70,000 clones, and 65% to 90% of those were seen once. The ten largest clonotypes hold approximately 0.75% of the sample. The receptor chain draws on TRBV18 and TRBJ2-6, with an unclear D gene assignment. The sample here was CD4+ or CD8+ T cells sorted from blood, taken in a trial of the OX40 agonist ivuxolimab. This sequence originates from an adult with an advanced solid tumor such as melanoma, head and neck, liver or kidney cancer. The DNA sequence is TGTGCCAGCTCACCTGAAATTGAGGCCAACGTCCTGACTTTC. It codes for CASSPEIEANVLTF.